This paragraph covers one T cell receptor (beta chain) sequence. These data originate in a study of blood T cell repertoires in COVID-19. Study summary: COVID-19 samples collected from the United States, Italy and Spain covered acute and convalescent phases.

Under the authors' procedure: Nucleated cell number was recorded as an estimate derived from reference gene primer amplification. The repertoire was sequenced with immunoSEQ multiplex PCR; TCRdb's copy has only in-frame clones and lacks some. Clone size and the V and J calls come from that table; the DNA yielded D and trimming. The table shows over 300,000 clones, with 65% to 85% occurring only once. The CDR3 sequence is 16 residues long. The V and J ends lost 5 bases and 0 bases respectively, with 14 bases between them. CDR1 and CDR2 (germline): KGHSH, LQKENI. The TCR sequence derives from a woman aged 45-59 years with acute or convalescent COVID-19. The sample consisted of peripheral blood. The V gene is TRBV18, the J gene TRBJ1-3; D possibly corresponds to TRBD1 (5 bases). CDR3 residues: CASSGSRVGSGNTIYF. The CDR3 region has the DNA TGTGCCAGCTCAGGATCCAGGGTTGGCTCTGGAAACACCATATATTTT.